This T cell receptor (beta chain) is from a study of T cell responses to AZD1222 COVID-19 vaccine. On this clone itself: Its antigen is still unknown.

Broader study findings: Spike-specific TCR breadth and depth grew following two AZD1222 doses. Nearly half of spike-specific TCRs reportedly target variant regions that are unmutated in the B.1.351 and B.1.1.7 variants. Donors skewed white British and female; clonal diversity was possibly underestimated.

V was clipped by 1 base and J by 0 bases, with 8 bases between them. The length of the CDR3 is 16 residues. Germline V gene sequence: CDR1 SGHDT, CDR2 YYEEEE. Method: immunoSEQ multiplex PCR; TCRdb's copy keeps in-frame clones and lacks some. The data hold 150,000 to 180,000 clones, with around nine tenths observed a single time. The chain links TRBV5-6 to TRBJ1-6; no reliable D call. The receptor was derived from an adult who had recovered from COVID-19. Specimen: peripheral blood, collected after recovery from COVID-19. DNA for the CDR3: TGTGCCAGCAGCTTGCCTCGGCGCTCCTATAATTCACCCCTCCACTTT. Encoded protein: CASSLPRRSYNSPLHF. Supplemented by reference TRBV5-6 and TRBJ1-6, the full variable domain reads DAGVTQSPTHLIKTRGQQVTLRCSPKSGHDTVSWYQQALGQGPQFIFQYYEEEERQRGNFPDRFSGHQFPNYSSELNVNALLLGDSALYLCASSLPRRSYNSPLHFGNGTRLTVT.